The clone carrying this TCR beta chain was detected many times. Its antigen is unidentified. Other nucleotide sequences from this sample produce the same CDR3. This specimen comes from a study of beta chain features in type 1 diabetes. General study points: Individuals with type 1 diabetes displayed fewer insertions and more deletions at VDJ junctions. Moderate but significant shortening of TCRB CDR3s was recorded in all four CD4+ subsets from Type 1 diabetes patients. Shorter templates might be favored by PCR, equally in patients and controls.

Reverse transcribing all isolated RNA meant expressed TCRB transcripts were sequenced. Here immunoSEQ multiplex PCR was the method, and the copy in TCRdb shows in-frame clones only, minus some. The sample holds approximately 120,000 clones; approximately 15% are singletons and the top ten take roughly 2.5%. The CDR3 is made up of 13 amino acids. Trimming left V 2 bases short and J 4 bases short, with 9 bases between. CDR1 is SGDLS and CDR2 is YYNGEE in the germline V gene. The source is a man in his late teens or twenties with type 1 diabetes. This rearrangement joins TRBV9 to TRBJ2-5, with TRBD1 as a possible D gene (5 bases). The source material was central memory CD4+ T cells from blood. The CDR3 region has the DNA TGTGCCAGCAGCGTTCAGGGCCCAGAGACCCAGTACTTC. Its protein is CASSVQGPETQYF.